The clone carrying this T cell receptor (beta chain) has just a few counts. TCRdb re-called the RT-PCR reads through MiXCR, storing one row per CDR3 protein. The sample lists 800,000 to 1,000,000 distinct CDR3 sequences, around 21% occurring once. V shed 3 bases and J 3 bases; nucleotides not matched to a gene: 6. In germline, CDR1 is LNHNV, CDR2 YYDKDF (reference sequence). The CDR3 extends over 16 amino acids. The data derive from a study of response to subunit inactivated influenza vaccine. This clonotype was sampled from a man between 50 and 59 years old who received an inactivated influenza vaccine. The chain combines TRBV15 with TRBJ2-7, with 12 bases matching TRBD2. This material consisted of PBMCs from blood, taken around 5 days after vaccination. This chain's CDR3 is CATSSSRTSGDYEQYF. Here the CDR3 DNA reads TGTGCCACCAGCAGTTCCCGGACTAGCGGGGACTACGAGCAGTACTTC.